Following are 16 T cell receptor beta chains from one sample sequenced in a study of vaccination and CD4 T cells after COVID-19. Their recognized antigens are unknown. An Oncomine TCR Beta short-read assay was used to sequence the DNA from cultured CD4+ T cells. MiXCR was run by TCRdb on the PCR reads, yielding one entry per CDR3 protein. The sample lists 13,000 to 15,000 distinct CDR3 sequences, more than 40% occurring once. Treatment of the sample: roughly nine-day PBMC culture with coronavirus spike peptide pools or control peptides (ViraFEST assay). What was sequenced was CD4+ T cells from blood, cultured in vitro. These receptors came from a human donor who had recovered from COVID-19.

This clonotype was detected a few times. This rearrangement joins TRBV27 to TRBJ1-1, with 7 bases identical to TRBD1. The germline CDR1 and CDR2 sequences are MNHEY and SMNVEV (reference sequence). CDR3 length: 14 residues. V lost 6 bases and J lost 3; bases outside the gene matches: 7. As DNA, the CDR3 is TGTGCCAGCAGATTGAACAGGGGTGACACTGAAGCTTTCTTT. It encodes CASRLNRGDTEAFF.

The chain uses TRBV19 and TRBJ2-7; 7 positions agree with TRBD2. Germline loops: CDR1 LNHDA, CDR2 SQIVND (reference sequence). CDR3 length: 15 amino acids. Trimming at V came to 3 bases and at J to 4 bases, leaving 9 bases not matched to a gene. CDR3 DNA sequence: TGTGCCAGTAGTATCCCCGGGAGGAGACTTTACGAGCAGTACTTC. Protein product: CASSIPGRRLYEQYF.

In this sample, this clonotype turned up a few times. This chain joins TRBV7-9 and TRBJ2-5; 9 bases map to TRBD1. The CDR3 totals 16 residues. Germline V CDR1 and CDR2: SEHNR, FQNEAQ (reference sequence). J was trimmed by 0 bases and V by 3 bases; bases with no gene match: 5. This chain's CDR3 is CASSFSTGGYQETQYF. CDR3 bases: TGTGCCAGCAGCTTTTCGACAGGGGGGTACCAAGAGACCCAGTACTTC.

The rearrangement links TRBV10-2 to TRBJ1-2; TRBD1 matches 7 bases. Germline V gene sequence: CDR1 WSHSY, CDR2 SAAADI. Unmatched junction bases numbered 5, after V lost 0 bases and J lost 7 bases. The CDR3 totals 14 residues. The CDR3 reads CASSESGRGFGYTF. In DNA form, the CDR3 reads TGCGCCAGCAGTGAGTCAGGCAGGGGGTTTGGCTACACCTTC.

V is TRBV4-3 and J is TRBJ1-4; 7 nucleotides line up with TRBD1. CDR1 and CDR2 (germline): LGHNA, YSLEER. This CDR3 has 15 residues. Unmatched junction bases numbered 4, after V lost 0 bases and J lost 6 bases. In nucleotides, the CDR3 is TGCGCCAGCAGCCAAGAAACCAGGGGGTATGAAAAACTGTTTTTT. This translates into CASSQETRGYEKLFF.

This clonotype was recorded only once. The chain carries TRBV2 and TRBJ2-7; no definite D call. Germline loops: CDR1 SNHLY, CDR2 FYNNEI. The ends were cut back, 5 bases at V and 3 bases at J, with 11 bases in the middle. The CDR3 is made up of 13 amino acids. CDR3 nucleotide sequence: TGTGCCAGCAGTAGCAGGCCCCTCTACGAGCAGTACTTC. Its protein product is CASSSRPLYEQYF.

The CDR3, as DNA: TGTGCCAGCAGTGAAGCGGGGCAGACTGAAGCTTTCTTT. This translates into CASSEAGQTEAFF. The chain uses TRBV2 and TRBJ1-1; TRBD1 is a possible D gene (5 bases). With 0 bases removed from V and 5 bases from J, the gap between germline ends came to 7 bases. The CDR3 is made up of 13 amino acids. Looked up from germline, CDR1 is SNHLY and CDR2 is FYNNEI. Filled out from reference TRBV2 and TRBJ1-1, the complete variable domain reads EPEVTQTPSHQVTQMGQEVILRCVPISNHLYFYWYRQILGQKVEFLVSFYNNEISEKSEIFDDQFSVERPDGSNFTLKIRSTKLEDSAMYFCASSEAGQTEAFFGQGTRLTVV.

Regarding this clonotype: The junction and the germline gene differ at one end; a read error may be behind it. The chain is built from TRBV19 and TRBJ1-6; D is unresolved. The germline CDR1 and CDR2 sequences are LNHDA and SQIVND (reference sequence). The CDR3 runs 14 residues. The CDR3 sequence is CASGWTSCNSPLHF. For the CDR3, the DNA is TGTGCCAGTGGGTGGACCTCCTGTAATTCACCCCTCCACTTT.

The V and J genes are TRBV7-9 and TRBJ1-5; D is undetermined. This CDR3 comprises 12 residues. Germline CDR1 SEHNR, CDR2 FQNEAQ (reference sequence). Trimming left V 1 base short and J 3 bases short, with 1 base between. The CDR3 reads CASSLDNQPQHF. CDR3 coding DNA: TGTGCCAGCAGCTTAGACAATCAGCCCCAGCATTTT.

The chain has TRBV7-9 and TRBJ1-2, with D uncertain. This CDR3 comprises 16 residues. Germline V gene data show CDR1 as SEHNR and CDR2 as FQNEAQ (reference sequence). The V and J ends lost 4 bases and 3 bases respectively, with 18 bases between them. The CDR3 here is CASSYQARQHDYGYTF. Written as DNA, the CDR3 is TGTGCCAGCAGCTACCAGGCCCGCCAACATGACTATGGCTACACCTTC.

The table lists this clonotype with a count of one. The CDR3 reads CAISDRRENTDTQYF. The CDR3 DNA reads TGTGCCATCAGTGACAGACGGGAGAACACAGATACGCAGTATTTT. The rearrangement links TRBV10-3 to TRBJ2-3; D may be TRBD2 (6 bases). This CDR3 comprises 15 residues. The germline V gene has CDR1 ENHRY and CDR2 SYGVKD. Deletions cut 3 bases from V and 2 bases from J, with 12 bases between.

By share, this clonotype ranks as medium-sized. V gene TRBV19 combines with J gene TRBJ2-2; D unclear. Deletions cut 10 bases from V and 7 bases from J, with 16 bases between. The CDR3 consists of 13 residues. Per the germline V gene, CDR1 is LNHDA and CDR2 is SQIVND (reference sequence). CDR3 DNA sequence: TGTGCCACCCAACCCAGGTTGCGCGGGGAGCTGTTTTTT. Translating it yields CATQPRLRGELFF.

J is TRBJ2-1 and V is TRBV28, with TRBD2 matching 7 bases. The J call is in doubt because the DNA end fits TRBJ2-7 better. CDR3 length: 14 residues. Germline CDR1 MDHEN, CDR2 SYDVKM. In nucleotides, the CDR3 is TGTGCCAGCGGTGCGGCGGGAGTTCCCTACGAGCAGTACTTC. Residues: CASGAAGVPYEQYF.

The rearrangement joins TRBV6-1 to TRBJ2-7, with D unclear. The ends were cut back, 6 bases at V and 3 bases at J, with 6 bases in the middle. The CDR3 covers 11 residues. Germline V gene data show CDR1 as MNHNS and CDR2 as SASEGT. The CDR3 nucleotides are TGTGCCAGCAGCGACCTCTACGAGCAGTACTTC. Its protein is CASSDLYEQYF.

This sequence joins TRBV15 and TRBJ2-1, with D perhaps TRBD1 or TRBD2 (5 bases each). CDR3 length: 15 residues. CDR1 is LNHNV and CDR2 is YYDKDF in the germline V gene (reference sequence). V shed 3 bases and J shed 5 bases, with 14 bases lying between them. The DNA of the CDR3 is TGTGCCACCAGCAGCTTCCGGGACGACCACAATGAGCAGTTCTTC. Encoded protein: CATSSFRDDHNEQFF.

This chain uses TRBV28 with TRBJ2-3; D remains unclear. The V end lost 4 bases, the J end lost 4 bases, and 9 bases lay between the germline ends. The germline gives CDR1 MDHEN, CDR2 SYDVKM. This CDR3 is 13 amino acids long. CDR3 amino acids: CASSSHGPDTQYF. In nucleotides, the CDR3 is TGTGCCAGCAGTTCGCATGGCCCAGATACGCAGTATTTT. Full variable domain (remainder filled in from reference TRBV28 and TRBJ2-3): DVKVTQSSRYLVKRTGEKVFLECVQDMDHENMFWYRQDPGLGLRLIYFSYDVKMKEKGDIPEGYSVSREKKERFSLILESASTNQTSMYLCASSSHGPDTQYFGPGTRLTVL.